These 13 T cell receptor beta chains originate from one sample sequenced in a study of blood T cell repertoires in COVID-19. Clones were read by immunoSEQ multiplex PCR, and TCRdb kept only the in-frame ones, dropping some. Of approximately 250,000 clones listed, 75% to 85% were seen once; the top ten hold approximately 5.7%. Sample: peripheral blood. The receptors were sampled from a human donor in a cohort sampled during active COVID-19.

The chain carries TRBV7-9 and TRBJ1-6; D uncertain. The CDR3 extends over 12 amino acids. Germline V gives CDR1 SEHNR, CDR2 FQNEAQ (reference sequence). V was trimmed by 5 bases and J by 11 bases, leaving 10 bases between them. DNA of the CDR3: TGTGCCAGCAGCCCCTCAGCGGCACCCCTCCACTTT. Its translation is CASSPSAAPLHF. The variable domain in full, with the rest retrieved from reference TRBV7-9 and TRBJ1-6, is DTGVSQNPRHKITKRGQNVTFRCDPISEHNRLYWYRQTLGQGPEFLTYFQNEAQLEKSRLLSDRFSAERPKGSFSTLEIQRTEQGDSAMYLCASSPSAAPLHFGNGTRLTVT.

The V gene is TRBV6-6, the J gene TRBJ1-5; 7 bases agree with TRBD1. From germline, CDR1 is MNHNY and CDR2 SVGAGI (reference sequence). With 6 bases clipped from V and 2 bases from J, the junction kept 7 bases outside the gene matches. The CDR3 spans 15 residues. The CDR3 reads CASRLGGGGNQPQHF. In DNA, the CDR3 is TGTGCCAGCAGACTAGGGGGCGGGGGCAATCAGCCCCAGCATTTT.

There are many counts of this clone. The same CDR3 also results from other DNA sequences found in this sample. The chain uses TRBV5-1 and TRBJ1-6; a weak D match, TRBD1 (6 bases). The CDR3 is made up of 15 amino acids. V shed 0 bases and J shed 7 bases, with 11 bases lying between them. Germline CDR1 SGHRS, CDR2 YFSETQ. CDR3 sequence (DNA): TGCGCCAGCAGCTTGGATACAGGGCCAAATTCACCCCTCCACTTT. This codes for CASSLDTGPNSPLHF.

This clone was counted a few times. V usage is TRBV18 and J usage is TRBJ1-3; D ambiguous. Germline CDR1 is KGHSH and CDR2 is LQKENI. This CDR3 has 18 amino acids. V dropped 3 bases and J dropped 0 bases, with 18 bases sitting between them. The CDR3 is CASSPLTPLPGSGNTIYF. DNA for the CDR3: TGTGCCAGCTCACCTCTTACCCCCCTCCCGGGCTCTGGAAACACCATATATTTT.

The rearrangement uses TRBV7-2 and TRBJ2-7; possible D gene TRBD2, 5 bases. The germline V and J ends were trimmed by 6 bases and 6 bases, with 12 bases remaining between them. The CDR3 has 12 amino acids. Germline CDR1 is SGHTA and CDR2 is FQGNSA. CDR3 sequence reads: CASRSAAGEQYF. CDR3 DNA sequence: TGTGCCAGCAGATCGGCGGCGGGCGAGCAGTACTTC.

The V gene is TRBV9, the J gene TRBJ1-3; D not certain. Germline CDR1 is SGDLS and CDR2 is YYNGEE. V dropped 0 bases and J dropped 4 bases, with 14 bases sitting between them. This CDR3 region has 16 residues. The CDR3 loop reads CASSVGGGSDGNTIYF. The CDR3 DNA is TGTGCCAGCAGCGTAGGAGGAGGGTCGGACGGAAACACCATATATTTT.

This chain links TRBV6-1 with TRBJ2-7; TRBD1 matches 11 bases. The CDR3 totals 15 residues. V shed 3 bases and J 3 bases; nucleotides not matched to a gene: 4. Germline V gene data show CDR1 as MNHNS and CDR2 as SASEGT. CDR3 sequence reads: CASSDPGQGVYEQYF. CDR3 bases: TGTGCCAGCAGTGACCCGGGACAGGGGGTCTACGAGCAGTACTTC.

The V and J genes are TRBV28 and TRBJ2-7; 14 bases map to TRBD2. CDR1 and CDR2 from the germline V gene are MDHEN and SYDVKM. Trimming at V came to 5 bases and at J to 3 bases, leaving 9 bases not matched to a gene. The CDR3 spans 17 residues. CDR3 residues: CASSLGTSGSPLYEQYF. CDR3 nucleotide sequence: TGTGCCAGCAGTCTAGGGACTAGCGGGAGTCCACTCTACGAGCAGTACTTC.

The rearrangement joins TRBV18 to TRBJ2-1; 10 bases agree with TRBD2. Germline V gene lookup returns CDR1 KGHSH and CDR2 LQKENI. CDR3 size: 15 residues. V dropped 3 bases and J dropped 6; count of bases not matched to a gene: 5. CDR3 residues: CASSPATSGFNEQFF. The CDR3 nucleotides are TGTGCCAGCTCACCGGCGACTAGCGGGTTCAATGAGCAGTTCTTC.

The chain couples TRBV12-3 or TRBV12-4 to TRBJ2-7; 8 bases agree with TRBD1. This CDR3 has 13 amino acids. With V trimmed by 8 bases and J by 3 bases, 6 bases remained unmatched. Here the CDR3 DNA reads TGTGCCAGCCGGTTCGGACAGGGCTACGAGCAGTACTTC. Amino acid sequence: CASRFGQGYEQYF.

The chain has TRBV27 and TRBJ2-3; 9 bases are shared with TRBD1. Germline CDR1 and CDR2: MNHEY and SMNVEV (reference sequence). The J segment lost 5 bases and the V segment lost 5 bases, leaving 5 bases of the junction unmatched. The CDR3 length is 14 residues. The CDR3: CASSKQGARDTQYF. The CDR3 nucleotides are TGTGCCAGCAGTAAACAGGGGGCGCGAGATACGCAGTATTTT.

The rearrangement uses TRBV5-1 and TRBJ1-2, with 10 bases matching TRBD1. V dropped 4 bases and J dropped 6; count of bases not matched to a gene: 15. The CDR3 has 17 amino acids. Germline-derived CDR1 and CDR2 are SGHRS and YFSETQ. The CDR3 is CASSRAVGQGVRDGYTF. DNA of the CDR3: TGCGCCAGCAGCAGAGCTGTCGGACAGGGGGTTAGAGATGGCTACACCTTC.

This clone appeared a few times. The chain links TRBV10-3 to TRBJ2-7; possibly TRBD1 for D (5 bases). Trimming stripped 4 bases from V and 6 bases from J, with 13 bases between. Per the germline V gene, CDR1 is ENHRY and CDR2 is SYGVKD. The CDR3 length is 13 residues. This CDR3 reads CAISADMAGEQYF. CDR3 coding DNA: TGTGCCATCAGTGCGGACATGGCTGGCGAGCAGTACTTC.